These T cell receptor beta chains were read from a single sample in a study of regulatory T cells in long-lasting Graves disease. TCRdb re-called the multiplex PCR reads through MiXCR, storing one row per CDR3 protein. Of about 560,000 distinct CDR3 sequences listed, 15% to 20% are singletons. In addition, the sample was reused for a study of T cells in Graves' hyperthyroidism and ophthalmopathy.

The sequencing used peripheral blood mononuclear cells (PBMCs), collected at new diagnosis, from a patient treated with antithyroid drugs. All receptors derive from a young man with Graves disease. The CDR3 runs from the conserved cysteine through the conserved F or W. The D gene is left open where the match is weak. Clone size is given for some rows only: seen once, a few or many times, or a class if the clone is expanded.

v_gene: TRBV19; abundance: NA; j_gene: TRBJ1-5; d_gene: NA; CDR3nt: TGTGCCAGTAGTAAGCGGGCCATGCATCAGCCCCAGCATTTT; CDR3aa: CASSKRAMHQPQHF
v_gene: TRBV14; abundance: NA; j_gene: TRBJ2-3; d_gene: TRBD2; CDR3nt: TGTGCCAGCAGCAAGACTAGCGGGAGGGTCACAGATACGCAGTATTTT; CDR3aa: CASSKTSGRVTDTQYF
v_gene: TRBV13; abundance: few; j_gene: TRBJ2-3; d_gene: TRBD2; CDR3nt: TGTGCCAGCAGCTTGCGGCTAGCGGGAATAACAGATACGCAGTATTTT; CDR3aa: CASSLRLAGITDTQYF
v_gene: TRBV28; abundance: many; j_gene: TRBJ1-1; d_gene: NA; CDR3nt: TGTGCCAGCAGCGAATTGACAGGTGAAGCTTTCTTT; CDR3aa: CASSELTGEAFF
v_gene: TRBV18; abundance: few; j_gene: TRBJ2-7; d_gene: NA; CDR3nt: TGTGCCAGCTCACGGGCCGGGCTAGACTACGAGCAGTACTTC; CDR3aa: CASSRAGLDYEQYF
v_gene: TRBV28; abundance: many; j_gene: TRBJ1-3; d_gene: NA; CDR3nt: TGTGCCAGCAGTTTTAGGGGGATTGGAAACACCATATATTTT; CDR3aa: CASSFRGIGNTIYF
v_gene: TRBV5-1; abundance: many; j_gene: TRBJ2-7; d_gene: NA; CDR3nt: TGCGCCAGCAGCGAAACAGGGGAGCAGTACTTC; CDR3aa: CASSETGEQYF
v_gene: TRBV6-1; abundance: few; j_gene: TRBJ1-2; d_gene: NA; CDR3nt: TGTGCCAGCAGTCGCCAGGACAGAAGAAGTGGCTACACCTTC; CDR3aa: CASSRQDRRSGYTF
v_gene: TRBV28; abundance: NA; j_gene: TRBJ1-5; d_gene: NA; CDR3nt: TGTGTCAGCCGGCAGGACGGCAATCAGCCCCAGCATTTT; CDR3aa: CVSRQDGNQPQHF
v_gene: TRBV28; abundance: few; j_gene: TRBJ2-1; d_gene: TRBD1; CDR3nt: TGTGCCAGCAGTCCCAGGGACAGGCGGGATGAGCAGTTCTTC; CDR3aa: CASSPRDRRDEQFF
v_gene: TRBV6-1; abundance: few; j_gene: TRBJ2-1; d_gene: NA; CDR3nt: TGTGCCACCAGCGACAGGAGCTCCTACAATGAGCAGTTCTTC; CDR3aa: CATSDRSSYNEQFF
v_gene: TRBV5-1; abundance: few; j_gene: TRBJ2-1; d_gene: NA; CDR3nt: TGCGCCAGCAGCTTGGGTTGGCAGGTATACAATGAGCAGTTCTTC; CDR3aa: CASSLGWQVYNEQFF
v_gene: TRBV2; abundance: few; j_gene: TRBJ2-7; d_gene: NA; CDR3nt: TGTGCCAGCAGTGTGGAGTTCTACGAGCAGTACTTC; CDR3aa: CASSVEFYEQYF
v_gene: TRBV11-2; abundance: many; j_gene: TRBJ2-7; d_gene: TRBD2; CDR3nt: TGTGCCAGCAGCTTGGTGACTAGCGGGAGGGGCGTGCAGTACTTC; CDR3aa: CASSLVTSGRGVQYF
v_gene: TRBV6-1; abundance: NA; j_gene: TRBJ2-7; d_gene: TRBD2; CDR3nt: TGTGCCAGCAGTGAATGGAGCGGGAGCTCGGTGGGGATCTACGAGCAGTACTTC; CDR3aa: CASSEWSGSSVGIYEQYF
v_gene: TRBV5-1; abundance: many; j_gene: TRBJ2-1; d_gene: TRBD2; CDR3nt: TGCGCCAGCAGCTTTGGGACTAGCGGGGCCAATGAGCAGTTCTTC; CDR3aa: CASSFGTSGANEQFF
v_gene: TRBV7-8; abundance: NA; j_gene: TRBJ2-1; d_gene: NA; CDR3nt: TGTGCCAGCAGCTTAGAGCCCCAGGGTTACAATGAGCAGTTCTTC; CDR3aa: CASSLEPQGYNEQFF
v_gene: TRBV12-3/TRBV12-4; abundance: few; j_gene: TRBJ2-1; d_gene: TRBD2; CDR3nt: TGTGCCAGCAGTTTAGCGCTCACTAGCGGGAGAGGGGAGCAGTTCTTC; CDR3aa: CASSLALTSGRGEQFF
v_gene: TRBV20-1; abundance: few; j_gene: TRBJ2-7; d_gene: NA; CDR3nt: TGCAGTGCTAGAGTTCCGGGAAAAACCTTGAACGAGCAGTACTTC; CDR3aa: CSARVPGKTLNEQYF
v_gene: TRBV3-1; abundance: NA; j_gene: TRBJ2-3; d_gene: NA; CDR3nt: TGTGCCAGCAGCCAATATGGGGATACGCAGTATTTT; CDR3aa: CASSQYGDTQYF
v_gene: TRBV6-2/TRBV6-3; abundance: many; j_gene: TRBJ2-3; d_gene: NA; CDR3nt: TGTGCCAGCAGTTGGGACTTAAACACAGATACGCAGTATTTT; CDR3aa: CASSWDLNTDTQYF
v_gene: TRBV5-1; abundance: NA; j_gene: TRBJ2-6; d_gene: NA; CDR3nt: TGCGCCAGCAGCTTGGTTCATGGCGGCCGAGCAGGGGCCAACGTCCTGACTTTC; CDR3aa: CASSLVHGGRAGANVLTF
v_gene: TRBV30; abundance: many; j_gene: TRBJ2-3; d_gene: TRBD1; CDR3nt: TGTGCCTGGAGTAAGGGGGCGAGAGATACGCAGTATTTT; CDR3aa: CAWSKGARDTQYF
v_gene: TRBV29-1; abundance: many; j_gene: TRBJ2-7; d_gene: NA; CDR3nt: TGCAGCGCCCGCGACACCGGAGAACACTACGAGCAGTACTTC; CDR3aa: CSARDTGEHYEQYF
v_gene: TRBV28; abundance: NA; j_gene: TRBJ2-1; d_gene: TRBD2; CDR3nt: TGTGCCAGCAGCCCTGGGGGGGACGAGCAGTTCTTC; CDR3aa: CASSPGGDEQFF
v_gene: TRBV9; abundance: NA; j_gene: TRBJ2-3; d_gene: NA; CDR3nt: TGTGCCAGCAGCAAGCATAGTAAGGCCCCAGGTACGCAGTATTTT; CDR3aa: CASSKHSKAPGTQYF
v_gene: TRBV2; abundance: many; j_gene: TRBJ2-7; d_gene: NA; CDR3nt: TGTGCCAGCAGTCCGAGGGTGGTAGTATACGAGCAGTACTTC; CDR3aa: CASSPRVVVYEQYF